This is a list of T cell receptor beta chains from one sample in a study of T cell responses to AZD1222 COVID-19 vaccine. The data were produced by immunoSEQ multiplex PCR, yet TCRdb's version contains in-frame clones alone and is incomplete. Among 150,000 or so clones listed, 80% to 90% were seen once. The sample consisted of peripheral blood, taken on day 0 of AZD1222 vaccination. The receptors stem from an adult in good health. CDR3s include the opening cysteine and the closing phenylalanine or tryptophan. A D gene is named only where the DNA matches it firmly. Only part of the rows carry a size: once, few, many, or a class if the clone is expanded.

clone size	J gene	D gene	V gene	CDR3 protein	CDR3 DNA
.	TRBJ1-1	.	TRBV6-2/TRBV6-3	CASSYAPTEMNTEAFF	TGTGCCAGCAGTTACGCCCCGACAGAGATGAACACTGAAGCTTTCTTT
.	TRBJ2-2	.	TRBV9	CASSVVDVNTGELFF	TGTGCCAGCAGCGTAGTTGATGTGAACACCGGGGAGCTGTTTTTT
.	TRBJ2-2	.	TRBV6-5	CASTLRSEAGELFF	TGTGCCAGCACCCTGAGGTCCGAGGCCGGGGAGCTGTTTTTT
.	TRBJ2-6	.	TRBV4-2	CASSQDLSSGANVLTF	TGTGCCAGCAGCCAAGATCTAAGCTCTGGGGCCAACGTCCTGACTTTC
.	TRBJ1-5	.	TRBV27	CASSPVDLNQPQHF	TGTGCCAGCAGTCCGGTGGACCTCAATCAGCCCCAGCATTTT
.	TRBJ2-3	TRBD2	TRBV10-2	CASSDSGRGTDTQYF	TGCGCCAGCAGTGACAGTGGGAGGGGCACAGATACGCAGTATTTT
.	TRBJ2-2	.	TRBV6-2/TRBV6-3	CASSFSPSGRQSTGELFF	TGTGCCAGCAGTTTCTCCCCCTCGGGGAGGCAATCCACCGGGGAGCTGTTTTTT
once	TRBJ2-5	TRBD2	TRBV7-6	CASSLGRTSGNGETQYF	TGTGCCAGCAGCTTAGGCAGGACTAGCGGGAATGGGGAGACCCAGTACTTC
.	TRBJ2-5	.	TRBV5-1	CASSPGGSETQYF	TGCGCCAGCAGCCCAGGGGGGTCAGAGACCCAGTACTTC
.	TRBJ1-6	.	TRBV7-3	CASSPSSGSPLHF	TGTGCCAGCAGCCCATCCTCGGGATCACCCCTCCACTTT
.	TRBJ2-3	TRBD2	TRBV3-1/TRBV3-2	CASSQDSGDTQYF	TGTGCCAGCAGCCAAGATAGCGGGGATACGCAGTATTTT
.	TRBJ2-3	TRBD2	TRBV19	CASSITPGGGTDTQYF	TGTGCCAGTAGTATAACCCCTGGGGGGGGCACAGATACGCAGTATTTT
.	TRBJ2-7	.	TRBV11-2	CASSSPHHLVVWQYF	TGTGCCAGCAGCTCGCCGCACCACTTAGTGGTCTGGCAGTACTTC
once	TRBJ1-4	.	TRBV7-2	CASSGGSQGEKLFF	TGTGCCAGCAGTGGGGGCAGTCAAGGGGAAAAACTGTTTTTT
.	TRBJ2-5	.	TRBV5-1	CASAPTGLGETQYF	TGCGCCAGCGCGCCCACAGGGTTGGGAGAGACCCAGTACTTC
.	TRBJ1-1	.	TRBV28	CASSLSVMNTEAFF	TGTGCCAGCAGTTTATCTGTTATGAACACTGAAGCTTTCTTT
.	TRBJ1-5	.	TRBV6-5	CASSTGINNQPQHF	TGTGCCAGCTCAACAGGGATTAACAATCAGCCCCAGCATTTT
.	TRBJ1-6	.	TRBV13	CASSFMTSLNSPLHF	TGTGCCAGCAGCTTCATGACCTCCCTCAATTCACCCCTCCACTTT
.	TRBJ1-5	.	TRBV2	CASSVEGPGQPQHF	TGTGCCAGCAGTGTGGAGGGCCCCGGCCAGCCCCAGCATTTT
.	TRBJ1-1	TRBD1	TRBV28	CASSRTGTGFEAFF	TGTGCCAGCAGTCGAACCGGGACAGGATTTGAAGCTTTCTTT